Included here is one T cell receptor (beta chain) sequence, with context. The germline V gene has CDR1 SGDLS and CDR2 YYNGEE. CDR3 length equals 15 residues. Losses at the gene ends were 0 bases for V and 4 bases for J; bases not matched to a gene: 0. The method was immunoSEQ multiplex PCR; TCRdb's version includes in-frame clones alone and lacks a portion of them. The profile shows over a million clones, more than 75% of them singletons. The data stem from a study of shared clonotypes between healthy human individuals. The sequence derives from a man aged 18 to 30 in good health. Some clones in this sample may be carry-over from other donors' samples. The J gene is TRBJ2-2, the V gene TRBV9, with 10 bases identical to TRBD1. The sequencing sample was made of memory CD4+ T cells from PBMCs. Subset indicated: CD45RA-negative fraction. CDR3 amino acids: CASSVGTGGTGELFF. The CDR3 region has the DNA TGTGCCAGCAGCGTAGGGACAGGGGGCACCGGGGAGCTGTTTTTT.